The following is a T cell receptor beta chain sequence with its context. This specimen belongs to a study of OX40 agonist ivuxolimab in advanced cancers. Blood got drawn at baseline, again on cycle 4 day 1, and then on cycle 7 day 1. Measured with immunoSEQ multiplex PCR; TCRdb has only the in-frame clones, and not every one. Of around 19,000 clones listed, over 70% are singletons. This clonotype originated in an adult with an advanced solid tumor such as melanoma, head and neck, liver or kidney cancer. The material sequenced was CD4+ or CD8+ T cells sorted from blood, taken in a trial of the OX40 agonist ivuxolimab.

The CDR3, as DNA: TGTGCCAGCAGTCGGCTAGCGGGAGTGTATGATGAGCAGTTCTTC. Its translation: CASSRLAGVYDEQFF. The chain carries TRBV6-1 and TRBJ2-1; TRBD2 matches at 10 bases. Per germline, CDR1 MNHNS and CDR2 SASEGT. The V and J ends lost 5 bases and 8 bases, in that order; junction bases with no gene match: 9. The CDR3 runs to 15 residues.